Each of the 23 T cell receptor beta chains below was sequenced from the same sample in a study of blood T cell repertoires in COVID-19. The data were produced by immunoSEQ multiplex PCR, yet TCRdb's version contains in-frame clones alone and is incomplete. This sample has 60,000 to 65,000 clones, with about 74% found just once. The sequencing input was peripheral blood. The origin of the receptors is a woman older than 75 with acute or convalescent COVID-19.

This sequence joins TRBV30 and TRBJ2-5, with no clear D. Germline CDR1 GTSNPN, CDR2 SVGIG (reference sequence). Trimming stripped 7 bases from V and 7 bases from J, with 13 bases between. This CDR3 is 11 amino acids long. CDR3 residues: CAYRLAGTQYF. As DNA, the CDR3 is TGTGCCTACCGATTAGCTGGGACCCAGTACTTC.

This clone was picked up a small number of times. The rearrangement uses TRBV5-5 and TRBJ1-2, with D tentatively TRBD1 (6 bases). CDR1 is SGHKS, CDR2 YYEKEE, per germline (reference sequence). The CDR3 has 15 amino acids. V was trimmed by 0 bases and J by 2 bases, leaving 11 bases between them. This chain's CDR3 is CASSLGQAINYGYTF. Written as DNA, the CDR3 is TGTGCCAGCAGCTTGGGACAGGCGATAAACTATGGCTACACCTTC.

V is TRBV7-2 and J is TRBJ1-4; D not resolved. CDR1 and CDR2 (germline): SGHTA, FQGNSA. V was cut by 4 bases and J by 5 bases, with 11 bases left in between. The CDR3 covers 14 residues. CDR3 loop: CASSSTEANEKLFF. In DNA, the CDR3 is TGTGCCAGCAGCTCTACAGAAGCCAATGAAAAACTGTTTTTT.

The chain uses TRBV5-1 and TRBJ2-2; TRBD1 agrees at 9 bases. This CDR3 is built from 15 residues. J gave up 4 bases and V 2 bases, and 3 bases lay outside the gene matches. Per the germline V gene, CDR1 is SGHRS and CDR2 is YFSETQ. CDR3 protein: CASSLYRGPTGELFF. DNA for the CDR3: TGCGCCAGCAGCTTATACAGGGGGCCCACCGGGGAGCTGTTTTTT.

The rearrangement joins TRBV5-1 to TRBJ2-7; 11 bases are shared with TRBD2. Trimming removed 4 bases from V and 2 bases from J; junction bases left unmatched: 5. The CDR3 loop spans 15 amino acids. Per the germline V gene, CDR1 is SGHRS and CDR2 is YFSETQ. CDR3 sequence reads: CASSGTSGVTYEQYF. For the CDR3, the DNA is TGCGCCAGCAGCGGGACTAGCGGAGTGACCTACGAGCAGTACTTC.

The chain has TRBV6-5 and TRBJ2-3, with 7 nucleotides matching TRBD2. The CDR3 length is 13 residues. V shed 6 bases, J shed 4 bases, and the junction held 4 bases outside the gene matches. Germline values: CDR1 MNHEY, CDR2 SVGAGI. The CDR3 region is CASRTSLADTQYF. The DNA for the CDR3 is TGTGCCAGCAGGACTAGCCTCGCAGATACGCAGTATTTT.

The chain recombines TRBV19 with TRBJ2-2; unclear D gene. This CDR3 is 15 amino acids long. Germline CDR1 and CDR2: LNHDA and SQIVND (reference sequence). Trimming stripped 4 bases from V and 4 bases from J, with 13 bases between. The CDR3, as DNA: TGTGCCAGTAGTAGATCCCGCCGGGTCACCGGGGAGCTGTTTTTT. This encodes CASSRSRRVTGELFF.

The genes are TRBV28 and TRBJ2-7; 9 bases map to TRBD2. V lost 3 bases and J lost 7; bases outside the gene matches: 7. The CDR3 is 14 amino acids. Germline loops: CDR1 MDHEN, CDR2 SYDVKM. For the CDR3, the DNA is TGTGCCAGCAGTTTCCGCGGGAGGGCAGGGGAGCAGTACTTC. It codes for CASSFRGRAGEQYF.

The chain couples TRBV19 to TRBJ1-4; D call uncertain. The ends were cut back, 5 bases at V and 0 bases at J, with 19 bases in the middle. The CDR3 consists of 18 residues. In germline, CDR1 is LNHDA, CDR2 SQIVND (reference sequence). CDR3 loop: CASSLPTGSPSTNEKLFF. The CDR3, as DNA: TGTGCCAGTAGTCTCCCGACTGGGAGTCCCTCAACTAATGAAAAACTGTTTTTT.

In its sample, this clone was seen a few times. The rearrangement links TRBV15 to TRBJ2-3; 14 positions agree with TRBD2. The CDR3 loop spans 15 amino acids. Germline-derived CDR1 and CDR2 are LNHNV and YYDKDF (reference sequence). With V trimmed by 5 bases and J by 4 bases, 2 bases remained unmatched. This CDR3 reads CATSRLAGGADTQYF. The CDR3 nucleotides read TGTGCCACCAGCCGACTAGCGGGAGGGGCAGATACGCAGTATTTT. The variable domain in full, with the rest retrieved from reference TRBV15 and TRBJ2-3, is DAMVIQNPRYQVTQFGKPVTLSCSQTLNHNVMYWYQQKSSQAPKLLFHYYDKDFNNEADTPDNFQSRRPNTSFCFLDIRSPGLGDTAMYLCATSRLAGGADTQYFGPGTRLTVL.

V gene TRBV4-1 combines with J gene TRBJ2-1, with 8 nucleotides matching TRBD2. This CDR3 has 16 residues. J lost 7 bases, V lost 4 bases, and 12 bases had no gene match. Germline CDR1 reads MGHRA; CDR2 reads YSYEKL. CDR3 nucleotides: TGCGCCAGCAGCCGACCCGGGGCGGGAGGAAGGAATGAGCAGTTCTTC. This translates into CASSRPGAGGRNEQFF.

The V and J genes are TRBV27 and TRBJ1-5; no clear D gene. CDR3 length: 13 amino acids. Per germline, CDR1 MNHEY and CDR2 SMNVEV (reference sequence). V was shortened by 6 bases and J by 7 bases, with 13 bases between the two germline ends. The CDR3 DNA sequence: TGTGCCAGCAGCCGCATTCTGGGCCAGCCCCAGCATTTT. Protein sequence: CASSRILGQPQHF.

The J gene is TRBJ1-6, the V gene TRBV7-2; tentatively, D is TRBD1 (5 bases). Deletions cut 2 bases from V and 0 bases from J, with 14 bases between. The CDR3 length is 18 residues. Germline V lookup: CDR1 SGHTA, CDR2 FQGNSA. CDR3 protein: CASSLRHRQSSYNSPLHF. Written as DNA, the CDR3 is TGTGCCAGCAGCTTACGGCACAGACAGAGCTCCTATAATTCACCCCTCCACTTT.

The chain links TRBV4-1 to TRBJ2-1, with TRBD2 matching 8 bases. The germline V gene has CDR1 MGHRA and CDR2 YSYEKL. The CDR3 is made up of 16 amino acids. V shed 0 bases, J shed 4 bases, and the junction held 5 bases outside the gene matches. CDR3 DNA sequence: TGCGCCAGCAGCCAAGAGGCACTAGCGGTATACAATGAGCAGTTCTTC. Amino acids: CASSQEALAVYNEQFF.

The V and J genes are TRBV6-2 or TRBV6-3 and TRBJ1-6; D gene unclear. The germline CDR1 and CDR2 sequences are MNHEY and SVGEGT. V lost 1 base and J 7 bases, leaving 11 bases between the germline ends. The CDR3 covers 15 residues. CDR3 DNA: TGTGCCAGCAGTTACTACCCCCGGTCCAATTCACCCCTCCACTTT. Its translation is CASSYYPRSNSPLHF.

This sequence joins TRBV27 and TRBJ1-1; no definite D call. V lost 5 bases, J lost 11 bases, and 18 bases lay in between. The CDR3 has 13 amino acids. Germline V gene sequence: CDR1 MNHEY, CDR2 SMNVEV (reference sequence). CDR3 sequence (DNA): TGTGCCAGCAGTCGGGTTGACTCCCAAGAGGCTTTCTTT. Translating gives CASSRVDSQEAFF.

The chain is built from TRBV6-5 and TRBJ2-2; D gene ambiguous. CDR3 length: 12 amino acids. Trimming pared 5 bases from V and 5 bases from J, leaving 6 bases between. The V gene's germline CDR1 is MNHEY and CDR2 SVGAGI. CDR3 DNA sequence: TGTGCCAGCAGTATCGGGACCGGGGAGCTGTTTTTT. Amino acids: CASSIGTGELFF.

J is TRBJ1-5 and V is TRBV28; weak D call: TRBD1 (6 bases). The CDR3 has 18 residues. V gave up 6 bases and J gave up 2 bases, with 23 bases separating them. Germline CDR1 and CDR2: MDHEN and SYDVKM. CDR3 amino acids: CASRRGSIPAKGNQPQHF. The CDR3 DNA reads TGTGCCAGCAGGAGGGGGTCGATACCTGCGAAGGGCAATCAGCCCCAGCATTTT.

J is TRBJ2-3 and V is TRBV5-1; 8 nucleotides line up with TRBD2. The J segment lost 2 bases and the V segment lost 0 bases, leaving 5 bases of the junction unmatched. The CDR3 runs to 16 residues. Germline values: CDR1 SGHRS, CDR2 YFSETQ. The CDR3 nucleotides are TGCGCCAGCAGCTTGGGGGGAGCGGGAGCCACAGATACGCAGTATTTT. Protein sequence: CASSLGGAGATDTQYF.

This chain joins TRBV5-1 and TRBJ1-2; D gene ambiguous. Trimming left V 4 bases short and J 5 bases short, with 18 bases between. Germline V gives CDR1 SGHRS, CDR2 YFSETQ. This CDR3 comprises 15 residues. The CDR3 nucleotides are TGCGCCAGCAGCCCGGAGGGTCAGGTGGGGTATGGCTACACCTTC. Translated, it gives CASSPEGQVGYGYTF.

This clone has only a few counts. This chain joins TRBV29-1 and TRBJ2-3, with TRBD2 as a possible D gene (5 bases). The CDR3 has 12 residues. V was shortened by 8 bases and J by 5 bases, with 14 bases between the two germline ends. The germline gives CDR1 SQVTM, CDR2 ANQGSEA. The CDR3 DNA is TGCAGCACCGCGAGGGTTGGAGATACGCAGTATTTT. Residues: CSTARVGDTQYF.

The rearrangement joins TRBV6-6 to TRBJ1-6, with D unclear. The CDR3 spans 13 residues. V lost 7 bases and J lost 4, with 8 bases in between. Germline loops: CDR1 MNHNY, CDR2 SVGAGI (reference sequence). The CDR3 coding sequence is TGTGCCAGCATCGCGGAATATAATTCACCCCTCCACTTT. Translated: CASIAEYNSPLHF.

This sequence joins TRBV27 and TRBJ1-1; perhaps TRBD1 as D (5 bases). Trimming removed 5 bases from V and 5 bases from J, with 15 bases in between. Germline loops: CDR1 MNHEY, CDR2 SMNVEV (reference sequence). The CDR3 loop spans 14 amino acids. DNA of the CDR3: TGTGCCAGCAGTACCTGGACAAAGGCTACTGAAGCTTTCTTT. This encodes CASSTWTKATEAFF.